This T cell receptor (beta chain) was identified during a study of shared clonotypes between healthy human individuals. Study information: The study drew on a couple of women and a few men aged 18 to 49 as donors.

Using ten immunoSEQ deep assay plates, investigators sequenced unsorted PBMC DNA. Sequenced by immunoSEQ multiplex PCR; TCRdb stores in-frame clones only, minus some. The data contain approximately 460,000 clones, 70% to 80% of them singletons. Remarks on this clone: An end of the junction does not agree with germline; a read error may underlie this.

This CDR3 comprises 12 residues. Per germline, CDR1 GTSNPN and CDR2 SVGIG (reference sequence). The gene calls are TRBV30 and TRBJ1-3, with D unresolved. Sample: PBMCs. The clonotype originates from a woman in her forties in good health. Some clones in this sample may be carry-over from other donors' samples. The CDR3 here is CAWNRGGNAIYF. The DNA of the CDR3 is TGTGCCTGGAACCGGGGTGGAAACGCCATATATTTT.